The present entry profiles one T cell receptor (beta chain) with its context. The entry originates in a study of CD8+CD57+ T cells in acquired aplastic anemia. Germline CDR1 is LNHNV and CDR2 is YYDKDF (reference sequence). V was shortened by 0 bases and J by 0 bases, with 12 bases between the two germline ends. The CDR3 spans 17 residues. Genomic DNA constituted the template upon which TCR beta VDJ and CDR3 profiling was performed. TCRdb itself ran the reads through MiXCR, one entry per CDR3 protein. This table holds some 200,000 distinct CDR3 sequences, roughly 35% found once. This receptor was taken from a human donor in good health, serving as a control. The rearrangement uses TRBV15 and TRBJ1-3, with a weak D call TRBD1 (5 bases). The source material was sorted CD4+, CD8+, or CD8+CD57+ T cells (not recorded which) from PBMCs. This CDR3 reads CATSRETTGLSGNTIYF. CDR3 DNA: TGTGCCACCAGCAGAGAGACAACAGGCCTCTCTGGAAACACCATATATTTT.